Following are 8 T cell receptor beta chains from one sample sequenced in a study of molecular identifiers for immune sequencing clone quantification. MiXCR, applied by TCRdb to the PCR reads, yields one record per CDR3 protein. This table has 300,000 to 350,000 distinct CDR3 sequences, 20% to 25% appearing once. The specimen sequenced was naive CD8+ T cells from blood, with Jurkat cell RNA spiked in. Subset: FACS-sorted CD8+CD4-CCR7+CD45RA+ naive T cells. The origin of the receptors is a human donor in good health. Some libraries in this study had Jurkat cell RNA spiked in.

Details on this clonotype: A read error may explain this, as a much larger clone is one base away. The CDR3 is CASNFGRADEKLFF. Written as DNA, the CDR3 is TGTGCCAGCAATTTCGGCAGGGCCGATGAAAAACTGTTTTTT. The chain employs TRBV12-3 or TRBV12-4 and TRBJ1-4; D possibly corresponds to TRBD1 (5 bases). V lost 7 bases, J lost 6 bases, and 15 bases lay in between. The CDR3 runs 14 residues.

Comment on this clonotype: It may be a read error: a sequence one base away is much more abundant. J is TRBJ2-5 and V is TRBV28; D might be TRBD2 (7 bases). Looked up from germline, CDR1 is MDHEN and CDR2 is SYDVKM. Trimming pared 7 bases from V and 3 bases from J, leaving 12 bases between. This CDR3 has 13 residues. CDR3 in amino acids: CASTLGGEETQYF. CDR3 bases: TGTGCCAGCACTCTAGGGGGGGAAGAGACCCAGTACTTC.

This clonotype was seen many times. The V call is TRBV14, the J call TRBJ2-3; 13 nucleotides line up with TRBD2. CDR1 SGHDN and CDR2 FVKESK come from the germline V gene. The J segment lost 6 bases and the V segment lost 0 bases, leaving 6 bases of the junction unmatched. The CDR3 consists of 17 residues. CDR3: CASSQELAGGPWDTQYF. The CDR3 DNA reads TGTGCCAGCAGCCAAGAACTAGCGGGAGGGCCATGGGATACGCAGTATTTT.

This clonotype was seen a handful of times. The gene calls are TRBV7-2 and TRBJ2-1; 9 bases align to TRBD2. The length of the CDR3 is 16 residues. Germline assignment: CDR1 SGHTA and CDR2 FQGNSA. V gave up 6 bases and J gave up 3 bases; unmatched junction bases: 9. CDR3 amino acids: CASSSIAGVVYNEQFF. CDR3 coding DNA: TGTGCCAGCAGTTCAATAGCGGGAGTGGTCTACAATGAGCAGTTCTTC.

This clonotype was observed at least ten times. The chain links TRBV7-9 to TRBJ1-1; 7 bases align to TRBD1. The germline gives CDR1 SEHNR, CDR2 FQNEAQ (reference sequence). The CDR3 is 15 amino acids. The V and J ends lost 3 bases and 5 bases, in that order; junction bases with no gene match: 9. CDR3: CASSFQGGPVTEAFF. The CDR3 DNA is TGTGCCAGCAGCTTCCAGGGGGGCCCAGTTACTGAAGCTTTCTTT.

This clonotype was detected a few times. The rearrangement joins TRBV23-1 to TRBJ2-3; 11 bases are shared with TRBD2. TRBV23-1 counts as an open reading frame of uncertain function. The ends lost 3 bases at V and 7 bases at J; junction bases unmatched: 21. The CDR3 sequence is 20 residues long. The CDR3: CASSHPPVTSGTSRGNTQYF. CDR3 nucleotide sequence: TGCGCCAGCAGTCATCCCCCCGTGACTAGCGGGACCTCCAGGGGGAATACGCAGTATTTT.

The sample holds a few counts of this clonotype. The chain uses TRBV30 and TRBJ2-7; D gene uncertain. The CDR3 is 10 amino acids. V lost 5 bases and J 7 bases, leaving 9 bases between the germline ends. Germline CDR1 reads GTSNPN; CDR2 reads SVGIG (reference sequence). The DNA of the CDR3 is TGTGCCTGGGGTACAGCGGAGCAGTACTTC. The encoded protein is CAWGTAEQYF.

The chain carries TRBV5-1 and TRBJ2-3; the match to TRBD2 covers 10 bases. This CDR3 spans 16 amino acids. In germline, CDR1 is SGHRS, CDR2 YFSETQ. Trimming cost V 0 bases and J 0 bases; bases outside gene matches: 1. CDR3 bases: TGCGCCAGCAGCTTGGCTAGCGGGGGAAGCACAGATACGCAGTATTTT. It yields the protein CASSLASGGSTDTQYF. The full variable domain, its missing parts supplied by reference TRBV5-1 and TRBJ2-3, is KAGVTQTPRYLIKTRGQQVTLSCSPISGHRSVSWYQQTPGQGLQFLFEYFSETQRNKGNFPGRFSGRQFSNSRSEMNVSTLELGDSALYLCASSLASGGSTDTQYFGPGTRLTVL.